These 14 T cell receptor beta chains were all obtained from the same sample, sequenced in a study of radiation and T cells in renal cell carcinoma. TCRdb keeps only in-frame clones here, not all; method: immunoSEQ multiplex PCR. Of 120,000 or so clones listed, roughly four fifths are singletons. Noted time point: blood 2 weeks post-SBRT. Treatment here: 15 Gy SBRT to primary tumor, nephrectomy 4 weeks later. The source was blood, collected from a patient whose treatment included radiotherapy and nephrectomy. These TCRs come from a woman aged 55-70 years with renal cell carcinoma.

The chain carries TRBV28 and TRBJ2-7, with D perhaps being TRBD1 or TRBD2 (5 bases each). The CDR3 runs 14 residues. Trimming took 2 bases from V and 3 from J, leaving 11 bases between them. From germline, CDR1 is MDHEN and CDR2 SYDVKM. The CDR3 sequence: CASSLGTVNYEQYF. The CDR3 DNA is TGTGCCAGCAGTTTAGGGACGGTGAACTACGAGCAGTACTTC.

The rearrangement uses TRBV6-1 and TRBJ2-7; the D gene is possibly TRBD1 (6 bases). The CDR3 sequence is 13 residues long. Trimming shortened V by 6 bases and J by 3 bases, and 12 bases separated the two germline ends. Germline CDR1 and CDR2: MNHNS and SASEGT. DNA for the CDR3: TGTGCCAGCAGGACGGGACATGACTACGAGCAGTACTTC. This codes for CASRTGHDYEQYF.

The CDR3: CASSINGQGSTEAFF. The CDR3 DNA follows: TGTGCCAGTAGTATCAACGGACAGGGTAGCACTGAAGCTTTCTTT. The chain joins TRBV19 to TRBJ1-1; 8 bases line up with TRBD1. J lost 4 bases, V lost 3 bases, and 7 bases had no gene match. The CDR3 has 15 residues. Looked up from germline, CDR1 is LNHDA and CDR2 is SQIVND (reference sequence). Full variable domain (missing parts from reference TRBV19 and TRBJ1-1): DGGITQSPKYLFRKEGQNVTLSCEQNLNHDAMYWYRQDPGQGLRLIYYSQIVNDFQKGDIAEGYSVSREKKESFPLTVTSAQKNPTAFYLCASSINGQGSTEAFFGQGTRLTVV.

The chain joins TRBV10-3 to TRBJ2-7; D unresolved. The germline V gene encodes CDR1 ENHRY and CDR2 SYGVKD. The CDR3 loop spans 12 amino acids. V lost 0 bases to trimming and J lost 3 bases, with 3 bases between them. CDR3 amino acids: CAISESGYEQYF. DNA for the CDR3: TGTGCCATCAGTGAGTCGGGCTACGAGCAGTACTTC.

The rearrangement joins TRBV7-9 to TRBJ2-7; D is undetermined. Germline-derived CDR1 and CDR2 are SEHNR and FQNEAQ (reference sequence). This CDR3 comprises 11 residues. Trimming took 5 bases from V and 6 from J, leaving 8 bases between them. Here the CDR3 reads CASSQPGEQYF. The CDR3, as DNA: TGTGCCAGCAGCCAGCCAGGCGAGCAGTACTTC.

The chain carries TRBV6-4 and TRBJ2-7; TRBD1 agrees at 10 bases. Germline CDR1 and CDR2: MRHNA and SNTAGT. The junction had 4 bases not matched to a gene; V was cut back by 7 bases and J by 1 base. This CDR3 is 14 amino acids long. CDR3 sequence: CASIPGQGSYEQYF. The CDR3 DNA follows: TGTGCCAGCATCCCGGGACAGGGGTCCTACGAGCAGTACTTC.

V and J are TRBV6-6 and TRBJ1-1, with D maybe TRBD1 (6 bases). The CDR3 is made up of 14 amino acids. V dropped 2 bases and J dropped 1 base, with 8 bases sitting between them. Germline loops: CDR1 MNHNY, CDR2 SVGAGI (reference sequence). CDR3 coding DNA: TGTGCCAGCAGTTACCTACAGGGGAACACTGAAGCTTTCTTT. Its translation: CASSYLQGNTEAFF.

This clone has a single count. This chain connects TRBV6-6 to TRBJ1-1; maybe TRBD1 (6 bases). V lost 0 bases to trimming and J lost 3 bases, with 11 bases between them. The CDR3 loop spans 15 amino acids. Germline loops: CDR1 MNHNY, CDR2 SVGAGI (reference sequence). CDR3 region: CASSYSPGADTEAFF. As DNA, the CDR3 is TGTGCCAGCAGTTACTCACCGGGGGCGGACACTGAAGCTTTCTTT.

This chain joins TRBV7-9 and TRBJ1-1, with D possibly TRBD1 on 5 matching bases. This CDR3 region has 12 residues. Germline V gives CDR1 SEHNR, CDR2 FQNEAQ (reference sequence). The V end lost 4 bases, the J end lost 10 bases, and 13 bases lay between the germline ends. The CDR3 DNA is TGTGCCAGCAGCTCGGAGGGGACGGGAGCTTTCTTT. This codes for CASSSEGTGAFF. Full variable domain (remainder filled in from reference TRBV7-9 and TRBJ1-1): DTGVSQNPRHKITKRGQNVTFRCDPISEHNRLYWYRQTLGQGPEFLTYFQNEAQLEKSRLLSDRFSAERPKGSFSTLEIQRTEQGDSAMYLCASSSEGTGAFFGQGTRLTVV.

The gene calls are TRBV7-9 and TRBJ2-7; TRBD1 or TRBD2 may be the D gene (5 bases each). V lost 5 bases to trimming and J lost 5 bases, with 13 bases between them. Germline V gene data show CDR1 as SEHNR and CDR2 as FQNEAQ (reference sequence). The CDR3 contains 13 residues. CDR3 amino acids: CASSPGTRDEQYF. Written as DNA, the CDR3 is TGTGCCAGCAGCCCGGGGACCCGGGACGAGCAGTACTTC.

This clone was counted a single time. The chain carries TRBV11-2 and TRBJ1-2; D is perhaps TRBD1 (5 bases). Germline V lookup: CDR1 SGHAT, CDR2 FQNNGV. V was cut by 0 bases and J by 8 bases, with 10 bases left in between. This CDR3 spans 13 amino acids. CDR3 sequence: CASSLDAGPGYTF. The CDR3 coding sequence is TGTGCCAGCAGCTTAGATGCGGGACCGGGCTACACCTTC.

CDR3 nucleotide sequence: TGTGCCAGCAGCGTAGCCTCCGACCAGGAGCAGTACTTC. It translates to CASSVASDQEQYF. The chain recombines TRBV9 with TRBJ2-7; D remains unclear. CDR1 and CDR2 (germline): SGDLS, YYNGEE. This CDR3 has 13 amino acids. Trimming took 0 bases from V and 7 from J, leaving 11 bases between them.

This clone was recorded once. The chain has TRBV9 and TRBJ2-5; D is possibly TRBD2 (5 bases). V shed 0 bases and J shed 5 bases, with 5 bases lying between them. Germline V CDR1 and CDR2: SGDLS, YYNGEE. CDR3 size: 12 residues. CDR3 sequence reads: CASSVGEETQYF. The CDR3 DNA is TGTGCCAGCAGCGTAGGGGAGGAGACCCAGTACTTC. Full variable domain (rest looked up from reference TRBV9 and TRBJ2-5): DSGVTQTPKHLITATGQRVTLRCSPRSGDLSVYWYQQSLDQGLQFLIQYYNGEERAKGNILERFSAQQFPDLHSELNLSSLELGDSALYFCASSVGEETQYFGPGTRLLVL.

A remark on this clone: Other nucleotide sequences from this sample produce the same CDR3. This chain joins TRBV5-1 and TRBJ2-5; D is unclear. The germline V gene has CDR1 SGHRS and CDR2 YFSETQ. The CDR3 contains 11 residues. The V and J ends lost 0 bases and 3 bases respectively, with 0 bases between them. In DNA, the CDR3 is TGCGCCAGCAGCTTGGAAGAGACCCAGTACTTC. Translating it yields CASSLEETQYF.